These T cell receptor beta chains were read from a single sample in a study of cytomegalovirus exposure and HLA in healthy donors. Repertoires were generated with immunoSEQ multiplex PCR, while TCRdb's copy carries only in-frame clones and drops some. The data hold more than 75,000 clones, with roughly 86% observed a single time. The sequenced sample consisted of PBMCs. These receptors came from a woman under 30 in good health and CMV-seropositive. Both conserved end residues are part of each CDR3. D genes are given only for firm matches. The size field is filled for only some rows; it gives once, few, many or a size class.

>TRBV27|TRBD1|-|TRBJ1-5
CASSLSMVGGQPQHF
TGTGCCAGCAGTTTATCGATGGTAGGGGGCCAGCCCCAGCATTTT
>TRBV29-1|-|once|TRBJ2-3
CSAEGGTDTQYF
TGCAGCGCAGAAGGGGGCACAGATACGCAGTATTTT
>TRBV28|TRBD1|-|TRBJ1-5
CASSSADRLDQPQHF
TGTGCCAGCAGTTCAGCGGACAGGCTAGATCAGCCCCAGCATTTT
>TRBV6-1|TRBD1|-|TRBJ1-5
CASSEAQWRDRAARGQPQHF
TGTGCCAGCAGTGAAGCGCAGTGGCGGGACAGGGCCGCGCGGGGACAGCCCCAGCATTTT
>TRBV19|-|-|TRBJ1-4
CASSIGREKLFF
TGTGCCAGTAGTATAGGTCGGGAAAAACTGTTTTTT
>TRBV7-9|TRBD2|-|TRBJ2-1
CASSLIAGGNEQFF
TGTGCCAGCAGCTTGATAGCGGGGGGTAATGAGCAGTTCTTC
>TRBV25-1|TRBD2|-|TRBJ2-5
CASSEPTSGQETQYF
TGTGCCAGCAGTGAACCAACTAGCGGCCAAGAGACCCAGTACTTC
>TRBV9|TRBD1|-|TRBJ1-1
CASSANRGLGNEAFF
TGTGCCAGCAGCGCCAACAGGGGGCTTGGTAATGAAGCTTTCTTT
>TRBV6-1|TRBD2|-|TRBJ2-1
CASSAGTSGNIQFF
TGTGCCAGCAGTGCCGGGACTAGCGGGAATATACAGTTCTTC
>TRBV11-1|-|-|TRBJ1-1
CASSLLTGRTEAFF
TGTGCCAGCAGCTTACTGACAGGTCGCACTGAAGCTTTCTTT
>TRBV6-4|-|-|TRBJ2-2
CASSEEVTGELFF
TGTGCCAGCAGTGAGGAGGTTACCGGGGAGCTGTTTTTT
>TRBV5-1|-|-|TRBJ2-7
CASRDKSSYEQYF
TGCGCCAGCCGTGACAAGAGCTCCTACGAGCAGTACTTC
>TRBV7-8|-|once|TRBJ1-2
CASSPPQNRWGYTF
TGTGCCAGCAGTCCCCCCCAGAACCGCTGGGGCTACACCTTC
>TRBV30|TRBD2|-|TRBJ2-1
CAWSGELAGGPYNEQFF
TGTGCCTGGAGTGGCGAATTAGCGGGAGGGCCGTACAATGAGCAGTTCTTC
>TRBV9|TRBD1|-|TRBJ2-3
CASSEGQGRADTQYF
TGTGCCAGCAGCGAGGGACAGGGGAGAGCAGATACGCAGTATTTT
>TRBV6-6|-|-|TRBJ2-1
CASSYSGLNEQFF
TGTGCCAGCAGTTACTCTGGCCTGAATGAGCAGTTCTTC
>TRBV21-1|-|-|TRBJ2-7
CARDSYEQYF
TGTGCCAGGGACTCCTACGAGCAGTACTTC
>TRBV6-6|-|-|TRBJ2-3
CASSYGRSSSTDTQYF
TGTGCCAGCAGTTACGGTCGGAGTTCTAGCACAGATACGCAGTATTTT
>TRBV7-6|-|-|TRBJ2-3
CASSLSPIAPSTDTQYF
TGTGCCAGCAGCTTAAGCCCCATAGCGCCGAGCACAGATACGCAGTATTTT
>TRBV4-2|-|-|TRBJ2-2
CASSQVVGGISNTGELFF
TGTGCCAGCAGCCAAGTGGTCGGGGGAATATCGAACACCGGGGAGCTGTTTTTT
>TRBV19|-|-|TRBJ1-5
CASSIGRSNQPQHF
TGTGCCAGTAGTATTGGCAGGAGCAATCAGCCCCAGCATTTT
>TRBV12-5|TRBD1|-|TRBJ2-3
CASGLGGTDTDTQYF
TGTGCTAGTGGTTTGGGGGGGACAGACACAGATACGCAGTATTTT